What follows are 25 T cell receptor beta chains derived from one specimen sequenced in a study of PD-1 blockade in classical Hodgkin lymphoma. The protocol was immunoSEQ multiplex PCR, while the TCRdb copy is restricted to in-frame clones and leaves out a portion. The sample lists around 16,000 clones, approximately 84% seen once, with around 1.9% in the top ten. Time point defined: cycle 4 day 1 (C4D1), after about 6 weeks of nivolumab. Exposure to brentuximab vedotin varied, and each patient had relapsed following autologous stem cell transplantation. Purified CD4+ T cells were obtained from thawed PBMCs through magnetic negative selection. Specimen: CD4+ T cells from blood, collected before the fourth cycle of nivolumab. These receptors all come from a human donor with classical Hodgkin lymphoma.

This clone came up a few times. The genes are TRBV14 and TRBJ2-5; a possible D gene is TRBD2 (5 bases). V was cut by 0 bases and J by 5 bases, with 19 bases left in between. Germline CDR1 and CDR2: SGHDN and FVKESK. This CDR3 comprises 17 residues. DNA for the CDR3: TGTGCCAGCAGCCAAGACAGTACGAGGGAATATAGGGAGACCCAGTACTTC. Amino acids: CASSQDSTREYRETQYF.

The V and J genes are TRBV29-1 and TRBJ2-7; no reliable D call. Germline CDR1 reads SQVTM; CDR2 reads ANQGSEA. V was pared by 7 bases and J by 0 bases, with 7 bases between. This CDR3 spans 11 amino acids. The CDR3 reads CSGQSSYEQYF. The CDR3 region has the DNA TGCAGCGGTCAGAGCTCCTACGAGCAGTACTTC.

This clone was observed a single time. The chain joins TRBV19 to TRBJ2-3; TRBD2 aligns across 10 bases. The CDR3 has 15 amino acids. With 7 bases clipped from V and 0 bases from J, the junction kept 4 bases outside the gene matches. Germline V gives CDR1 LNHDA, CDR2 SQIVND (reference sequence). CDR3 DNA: TGTGCCAGTACCCGGACTAGCGGCAGCACAGATACGCAGTATTTT. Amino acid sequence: CASTRTSGSTDTQYF.

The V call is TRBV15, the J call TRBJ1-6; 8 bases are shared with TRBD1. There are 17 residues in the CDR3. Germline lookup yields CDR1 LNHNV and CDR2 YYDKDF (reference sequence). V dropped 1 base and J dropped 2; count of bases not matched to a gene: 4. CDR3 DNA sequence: TGTGCCACCAGCAGAGGAGGACAGGGCGCCTATAATTCACCCCTCCACTTT. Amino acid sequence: CATSRGGQGAYNSPLHF.

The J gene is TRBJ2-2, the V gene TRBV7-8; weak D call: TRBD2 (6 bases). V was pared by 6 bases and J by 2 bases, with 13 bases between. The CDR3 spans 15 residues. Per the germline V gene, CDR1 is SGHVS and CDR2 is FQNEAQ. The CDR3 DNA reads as TGTGCCAGCAGATCCTCCGGGACTAACACCGGGGAGCTGTTTTTT. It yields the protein CASRSSGTNTGELFF.

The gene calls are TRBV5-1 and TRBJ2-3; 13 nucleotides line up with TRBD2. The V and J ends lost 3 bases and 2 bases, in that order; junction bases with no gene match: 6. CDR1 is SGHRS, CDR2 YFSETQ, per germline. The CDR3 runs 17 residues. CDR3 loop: CASSSRTSGGYTDTQYF. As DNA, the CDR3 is TGCGCCAGCAGCTCCAGGACTAGCGGGGGTTACACAGATACGCAGTATTTT.

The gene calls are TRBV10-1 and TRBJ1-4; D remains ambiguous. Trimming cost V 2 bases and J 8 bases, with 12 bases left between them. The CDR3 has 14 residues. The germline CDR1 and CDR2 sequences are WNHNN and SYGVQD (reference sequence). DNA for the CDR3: TGCGCCAGCAGTGAGGGCCCGGGCAAGGAAAAACTGTTTTTT. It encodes CASSEGPGKEKLFF.

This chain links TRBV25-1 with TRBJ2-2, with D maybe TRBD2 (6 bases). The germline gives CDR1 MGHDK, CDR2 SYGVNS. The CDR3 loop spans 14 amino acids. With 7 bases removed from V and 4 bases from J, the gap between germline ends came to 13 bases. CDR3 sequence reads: CASIGLASTGELFF. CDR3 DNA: TGTGCCAGCATAGGGCTAGCGAGCACCGGGGAGCTGTTTTTT.

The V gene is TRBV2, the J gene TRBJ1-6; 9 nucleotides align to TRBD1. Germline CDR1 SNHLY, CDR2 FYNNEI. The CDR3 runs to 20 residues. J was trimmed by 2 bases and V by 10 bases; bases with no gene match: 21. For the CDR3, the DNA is TGTGCCACCGCAAAAACCCAACAGGGGGCGGATGGGACCTATAATTCACCCCTCCACTTT. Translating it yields CATAKTQQGADGTYNSPLHF.

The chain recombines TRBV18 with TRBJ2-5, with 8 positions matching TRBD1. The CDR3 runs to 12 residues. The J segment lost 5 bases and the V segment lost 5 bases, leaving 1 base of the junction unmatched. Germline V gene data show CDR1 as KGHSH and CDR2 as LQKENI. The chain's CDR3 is CASSNRGETQYF. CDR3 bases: TGTGCCAGCTCAAACAGGGGGGAGACCCAGTACTTC.

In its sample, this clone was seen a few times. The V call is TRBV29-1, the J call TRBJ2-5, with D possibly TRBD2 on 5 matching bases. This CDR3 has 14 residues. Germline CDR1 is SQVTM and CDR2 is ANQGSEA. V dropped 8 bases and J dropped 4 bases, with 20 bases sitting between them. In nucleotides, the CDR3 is TGCAGCACTAGGCTAGCAGACAAAAGAGAGACCCAGTACTTC. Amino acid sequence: CSTRLADKRETQYF.

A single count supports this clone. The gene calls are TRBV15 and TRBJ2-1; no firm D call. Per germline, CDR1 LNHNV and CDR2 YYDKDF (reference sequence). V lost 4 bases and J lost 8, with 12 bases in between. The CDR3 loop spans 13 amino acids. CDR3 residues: CATSIRRSDEQFF. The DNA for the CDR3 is TGTGCCACCAGCATTAGGAGAAGCGATGAGCAGTTCTTC.

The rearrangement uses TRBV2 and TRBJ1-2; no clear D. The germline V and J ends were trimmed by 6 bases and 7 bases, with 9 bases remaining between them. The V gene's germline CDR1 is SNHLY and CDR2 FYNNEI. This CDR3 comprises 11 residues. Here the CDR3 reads CASRPEAGYTF. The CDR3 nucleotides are TGTGCCAGCAGACCAGAGGCTGGCTACACCTTC.

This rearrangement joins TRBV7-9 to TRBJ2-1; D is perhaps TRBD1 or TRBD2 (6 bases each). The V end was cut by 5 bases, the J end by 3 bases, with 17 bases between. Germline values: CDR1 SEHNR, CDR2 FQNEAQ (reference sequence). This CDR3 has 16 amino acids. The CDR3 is CASSRPSGAGYNEQFF. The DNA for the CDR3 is TGTGCCAGCAGCCGACCCTCGGGGGCGGGCTACAATGAGCAGTTCTTC. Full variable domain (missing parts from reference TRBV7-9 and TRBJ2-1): DTGVSQNPRHKITKRGQNVTFRCDPISEHNRLYWYRQTLGQGPEFLTYFQNEAQLEKSRLLSDRFSAERPKGSFSTLEIQRTEQGDSAMYLCASSRPSGAGYNEQFFGPGTRLTVL.

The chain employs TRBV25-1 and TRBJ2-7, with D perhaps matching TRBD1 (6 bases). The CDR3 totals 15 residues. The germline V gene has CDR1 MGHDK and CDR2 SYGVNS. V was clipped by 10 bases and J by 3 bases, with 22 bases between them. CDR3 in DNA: TGTGCCACCAGATGGGCAGGGGAAGGGGTCTACGAGCAGTACTTC. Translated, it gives CATRWAGEGVYEQYF.

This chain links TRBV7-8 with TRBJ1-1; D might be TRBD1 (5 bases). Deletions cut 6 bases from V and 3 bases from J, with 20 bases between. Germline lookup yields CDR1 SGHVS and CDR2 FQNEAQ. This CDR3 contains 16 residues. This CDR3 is CASRPAISAGHTEAFF. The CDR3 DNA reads TGTGCCAGCAGACCAGCAATATCGGCGGGACACACTGAAGCTTTCTTT.

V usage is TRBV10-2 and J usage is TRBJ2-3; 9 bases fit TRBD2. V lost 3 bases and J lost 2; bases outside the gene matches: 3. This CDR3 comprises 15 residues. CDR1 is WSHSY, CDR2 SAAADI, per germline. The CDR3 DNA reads TGCGCCAGCAGTGATCCTAGCGGGATCACAGATACGCAGTATTTT. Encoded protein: CASSDPSGITDTQYF.

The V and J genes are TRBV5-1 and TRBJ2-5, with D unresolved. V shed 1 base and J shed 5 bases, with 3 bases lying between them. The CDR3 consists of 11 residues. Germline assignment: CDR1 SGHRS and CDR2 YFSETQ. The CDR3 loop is CASSLMETQYF. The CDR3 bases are TGCGCCAGCAGCTTGATGGAGACCCAGTACTTC.

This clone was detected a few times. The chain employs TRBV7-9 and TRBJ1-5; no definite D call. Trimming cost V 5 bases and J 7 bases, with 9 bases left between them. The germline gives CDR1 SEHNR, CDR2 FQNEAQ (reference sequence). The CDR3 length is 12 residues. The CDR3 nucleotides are TGTGCCAGCAGCCGGGAGGGACAGCCCCAGCATTTT. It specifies CASSREGQPQHF.

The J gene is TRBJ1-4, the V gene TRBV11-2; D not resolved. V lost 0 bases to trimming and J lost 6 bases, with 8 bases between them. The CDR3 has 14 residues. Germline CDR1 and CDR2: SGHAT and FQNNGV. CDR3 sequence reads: CASSLDPGYEKLFF. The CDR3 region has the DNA TGTGCCAGCAGCTTAGACCCGGGGTATGAAAAACTGTTTTTT.

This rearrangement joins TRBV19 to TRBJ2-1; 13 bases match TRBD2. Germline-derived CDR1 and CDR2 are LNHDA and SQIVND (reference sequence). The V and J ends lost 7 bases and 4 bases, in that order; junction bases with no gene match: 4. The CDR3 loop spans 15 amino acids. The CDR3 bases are TGTGCCAGTAAGGGACTAGCGGGAACTTACAATGAGCAGTTCTTC. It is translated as CASKGLAGTYNEQFF. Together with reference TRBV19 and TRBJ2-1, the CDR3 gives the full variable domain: DGGITQSPKYLFRKEGQNVTLSCEQNLNHDAMYWYRQDPGQGLRLIYYSQIVNDFQKGDIAEGYSVSREKKESFPLTVTSAQKNPTAFYLCASKGLAGTYNEQFFGPGTRLTVL.

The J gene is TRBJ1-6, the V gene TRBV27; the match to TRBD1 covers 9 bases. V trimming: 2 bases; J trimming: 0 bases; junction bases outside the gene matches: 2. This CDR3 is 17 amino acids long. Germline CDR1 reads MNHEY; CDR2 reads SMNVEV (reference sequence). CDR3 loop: CASSLGTGNSYNSPLHF. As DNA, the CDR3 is TGTGCCAGCAGTTTAGGGACAGGGAACTCCTATAATTCACCCCTCCACTTT.

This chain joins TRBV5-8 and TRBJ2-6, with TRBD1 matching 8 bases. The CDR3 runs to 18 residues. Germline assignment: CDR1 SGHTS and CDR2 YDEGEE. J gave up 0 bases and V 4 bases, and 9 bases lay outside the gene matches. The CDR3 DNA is TGTGCCAGCAGCCTCGGACAGGGAAGGAGCTCTGGGGCCAACGTCCTGACTTTC. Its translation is CASSLGQGRSSGANVLTF.

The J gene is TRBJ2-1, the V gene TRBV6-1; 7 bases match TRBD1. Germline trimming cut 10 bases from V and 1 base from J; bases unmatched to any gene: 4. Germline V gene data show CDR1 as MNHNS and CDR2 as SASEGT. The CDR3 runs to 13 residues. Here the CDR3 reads CAIRQGSYNEQFF. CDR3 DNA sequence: TGTGCCATCCGACAGGGATCCTACAATGAGCAGTTCTTC.

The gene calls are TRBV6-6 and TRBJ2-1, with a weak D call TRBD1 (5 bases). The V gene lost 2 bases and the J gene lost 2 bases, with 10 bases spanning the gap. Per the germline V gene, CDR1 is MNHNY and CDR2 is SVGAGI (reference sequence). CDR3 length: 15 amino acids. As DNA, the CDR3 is TGTGCCAGCAGTTACCGCAGGGTTCCCTACAATGAGCAGTTCTTC. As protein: CASSYRRVPYNEQFF.